This T cell receptor beta chain was identified in a study of T cells in Graves' hyperthyroidism and ophthalmopathy. The CDR3 covers 13 residues. V lost 10 bases and J 5 bases, leaving 17 bases between the germline ends. Germline assignment: CDR1 KGHSH and CDR2 LQKENI. TCR beta CDR3 region amplification was performed from RNA transcripts. A set of HTBI primers served as the primers for a first-round RT-PCR of the TCR CDR3. TCRdb analysed the multiplex PCR reads with MiXCR anew, one entry per CDR3 protein. The data show 450,000 to 650,000 distinct CDR3 sequences, 12% to 15% seen once. This TCR came from a woman aged 18-29 years with Graves' ophthalmopathy. The V and J genes are TRBV18 and TRBJ1-2; weak D call: TRBD1 (5 bases). Material for sequencing was blood. The CDR3 DNA reads TGTGCCACCCATCCGGGGGGAAGTTATGGCTACACCTTC. Translated: CATHPGGSYGYTF.